The T cell receptor (beta chain) under discussion was sequenced for a study of PD-1 blockade in classical Hodgkin lymphoma. Germline V gene sequence: CDR1 SNHLY, CDR2 FYNNEI. The germline V and J ends were trimmed by 7 bases and 1 base, with 13 bases remaining between them. The CDR3 is 14 amino acids. Patients all relapsed after autologous stem cell transplantation, and there was variation in brentuximab vedotin exposure. Study results and caveats: Baseline diversity in complete responders resembled that of newly diagnosed patients. Lower baseline TCR diversity was reported for newly diagnosed patients than for healthy donors.

Method: immunoSEQ multiplex PCR; TCRdb's copy keeps in-frame clones and lacks some. In the table there are 75,000 to 100,000 clones, roughly 88% of which are singletons. Concerning this clone: Its antigen remains unknown.

The receptor comes from a human donor with classical Hodgkin lymphoma. Sample: peripheral blood mononuclear cells (PBMCs), taken at baseline. This sequence joins TRBV2 and TRBJ1-1, with D possibly matching TRBD1 (5 bases). CDR3 loop: CASTLERGNTEAFF. CDR3 DNA sequence: TGTGCCAGCACCTTAGAGAGGGGGAACACTGAAGCTTTCTTT. Using reference TRBV2 and TRBJ1-1 for the parts outside the CDR3, the full variable domain is EPEVTQTPSHQVTQMGQEVILRCVPISNHLYFYWYRQILGQKVEFLVSFYNNEISEKSEIFDDQFSVERPDGSNFTLKIRSTKLEDSAMYFCASTLERGNTEAFFGQGTRLTVV.